The 20 T cell receptor beta chains below come from one sample, sequenced in a study of Ad26.COV2.S vaccination and SARS-CoV-2 variants. Only in-frame clones appear in the TCRdb table, and some are missing; sequencing was by immunoSEQ multiplex PCR. The data hold fewer than 400,000 clones, with 86% observed a single time. Treatment noted: about 20 received Ad26.COV2.S at low or high dose, single or two shots; 5 received placebo; per-sample allocation not given. The samples were gathered on day 63 after the first injection of vaccine or placebo. The sequenced sample was peripheral blood, obtained in a trial of Ad26.COV2.S vaccine versus placebo. Source of these receptors: a person between 18 and 65 years old who received the Ad26.COV2.S COVID-19 vaccine or a placebo.

The CDR3 DNA is TGTGCCAGCAGCCAAAGGGAGAGCTCCTACGAGCAGTACTTC. Its protein is CASSQRESSYEQYF. The chain is built from TRBV16 and TRBJ2-7; D might be TRBD2 (5 bases). V was clipped by 2 bases and J by 0 bases, with 8 bases between them. Germline values: CDR1 KGHSY, CDR2 FQNENV. This CDR3 is 14 amino acids long.

This clone was observed a handful of times. The V call is TRBV19, the J call TRBJ1-2; the D is unclear. The V gene's germline CDR1 is LNHDA and CDR2 SQIVND (reference sequence). V lost 6 bases and J 4 bases, leaving 12 bases between the germline ends. The CDR3 has 13 amino acids. The CDR3 reads CASREDVTYGYTF. The CDR3 DNA reads TGTGCCAGTAGGGAAGATGTCACCTATGGCTACACCTTC.

The chain employs TRBV10-2 and TRBJ1-1; D remains ambiguous. Trimming took 2 bases from V and 1 from J, leaving 5 bases between them. Germline-derived CDR1 and CDR2 are WSHSY and SAAADI. The CDR3 has 13 amino acids. CDR3 sequence reads: CASSEDPNTEAFF. For the CDR3, the DNA is TGCGCCAGCAGTGAGGATCCGAACACTGAAGCTTTCTTT.

V usage is TRBV20-1 and J usage is TRBJ2-5; D gene ambiguous. The CDR3 has 11 amino acids. Trimming cost V 6 bases and J 5 bases, with 10 bases left between them. Per germline, CDR1 DFQATT and CDR2 SNEGSKA (reference sequence). CDR3 DNA: TGCAGTGCCTTTGGATGGGAGACCCAGTACTTC. It specifies CSAFGWETQYF.

The chain has TRBV16 and TRBJ2-7, with TRBD1 identical over 10 bases. V lost 3 bases to trimming and J lost 5 bases; unmatched junction nucleotides: 7. CDR1 is KGHSY, CDR2 FQNENV, per germline. The CDR3 runs to 15 residues. The CDR3 here is CASSHKTGGADEQYF. CDR3 bases: TGTGCCAGCAGCCACAAGACAGGGGGCGCGGACGAGCAGTACTTC.

The rearrangement uses TRBV4-2 and TRBJ2-2; D not certain. V shed 4 bases and J shed 5 bases, with 14 bases lying between them. This CDR3 spans 15 amino acids. Germline assignment: CDR1 LGHNA and CDR2 YNFKEQ. The CDR3 is CASSLRTELTGELFF. CDR3 DNA sequence: TGTGCCAGCAGCCTACGGACGGAACTTACCGGGGAGCTGTTTTTT.

This clone was counted a single time. The chain couples TRBV10-3 to TRBJ1-1, with a weak D call TRBD1 (5 bases). The CDR3 runs 13 residues. Germline V CDR1 and CDR2: ENHRY, SYGVKD. V was pared by 0 bases and J by 5 bases, with 7 bases between. The CDR3 is CAISESRGTEAFF. The CDR3 DNA reads TGTGCCATCAGTGAGTCGAGGGGTACTGAAGCTTTCTTT.

The rearrangement links TRBV6-2 or TRBV6-3 to TRBJ1-1; D not resolved. V lost 5 bases to trimming and J lost 7 bases, with 11 bases between them. The CDR3 spans 12 residues. Germline CDR1 reads MNHEY; CDR2 reads SVGEGT. The CDR3 protein is CASSQSWGEAFF. In DNA, the CDR3 is TGTGCCAGCAGTCAATCATGGGGTGAAGCTTTCTTT.

The genes are TRBV12-5 and TRBJ2-7, with no clear D. V shed 2 bases and J shed 7 bases, with 9 bases lying between them. CDR1 LGHNT and CDR2 FRNRAP come from the germline V gene. This CDR3 comprises 12 residues. CDR3 DNA sequence: TGTGCTAGTGGTTTGTCCCTATGGGAGCAGTACTTC. Amino acid sequence: CASGLSLWEQYF.

This clone has just one count. The chain employs TRBV4-3 and TRBJ2-7, with a possible D match to TRBD2 (5 bases). V was clipped by 0 bases and J by 4 bases, with 19 bases between them. This CDR3 has 17 residues. In germline, CDR1 is LGHNA, CDR2 YSLEER. The chain's CDR3 is CASSQDRAGWFFYEQYF. As DNA, the CDR3 is TGCGCCAGCAGCCAAGATCGGGCGGGTTGGTTTTTTTACGAGCAGTACTTC.

The chain employs TRBV5-6 and TRBJ2-1; no definite D call. Germline values: CDR1 SGHDT, CDR2 YYEEEE. Trimming shortened V by 1 base and J by 7 bases, and 12 bases separated the two germline ends. This CDR3 spans 14 amino acids. CDR3 bases: TGTGCCAGCAGCTTGAAGGGTAGGAAGAATGAGCAGTTCTTC. As protein: CASSLKGRKNEQFF.

The chain carries TRBV30 and TRBJ1-1; 7 bases match TRBD1. J was trimmed by 7 bases and V by 4 bases; bases with no gene match: 6. Germline V gene lookup returns CDR1 GTSNPN and CDR2 SVGIG (reference sequence). The CDR3 totals 12 residues. In DNA form, the CDR3 reads TGTGCCTGGACAGGGGGGTATGGTGAAGCTTTCTTT. It encodes CAWTGGYGEAFF.

This chain connects TRBV18 to TRBJ1-2, with 8 bases that match TRBD1. The J segment lost 8 bases and the V segment lost 0 bases, leaving 5 bases of the junction unmatched. The CDR3 totals 14 residues. Germline values: CDR1 KGHSH, CDR2 LQKENI. The CDR3 nucleotides are TGTGCCAGCTCACCACCTGACAGGGGTGCGGGCTACACCTTC. Translation: CASSPPDRGAGYTF.

The genes are TRBV18 and TRBJ1-6; D not certain. V was cut by 3 bases and J by 6 bases, with 12 bases left in between. CDR1 is KGHSH and CDR2 is LQKENI in the germline V gene. The CDR3 has 15 amino acids. This CDR3 reads CASSPGGHLNSPLHF. CDR3 DNA sequence: TGTGCCAGCTCACCCGGAGGGCATCTTAATTCACCCCTCCACTTT.

In this sample, this clone turned up a few times. The rearrangement links TRBV7-2 to TRBJ2-3; 9 bases map to TRBD2. Unmatched junction bases numbered 14, after V lost 5 bases and J lost 2 bases. The germline V gene has CDR1 SGHTA and CDR2 FQGNSA. CDR3 length equals 18 residues. CDR3 sequence: CASSASGSAGGYTDTQYF. CDR3 in DNA: TGTGCCAGCAGCGCGTCAGGCTCGGCGGGGGGGTACACAGATACGCAGTATTTT.

The CDR3 sequence: CASRNIGGPGNEQFF. The CDR3 DNA sequence: TGTGCCAGCAGAAATATAGGGGGCCCCGGTAATGAGCAGTTCTTC. The chain employs TRBV11-2 and TRBJ2-1, with TRBD1 matching 7 bases. From germline, CDR1 is SGHAT and CDR2 FQNNGV. The J segment lost 7 bases and the V segment lost 6 bases, leaving 12 bases of the junction unmatched. The CDR3 has 15 amino acids. The complete variable domain, with remaining parts taken from reference TRBV11-2 and TRBJ2-1, reads EAGVAQSPRYKIIEKRQSVAFWCNPISGHATLYWYQQILGQGPKLLIQFQNNGVVDDSQLPKDRFSAERLKGVDSTLKIQPAKLEDSAVYLCASRNIGGPGNEQFFGPGTRLTVL.

The V and J genes are TRBV7-6 and TRBJ2-7; weak D call: TRBD1 (5 bases). This CDR3 is built from 13 residues. The V gene's germline CDR1 is SGHVS and CDR2 FNYEAQ. V lost 5 bases and J lost 4, with 12 bases in between. CDR3 DNA sequence: TGTGCCAGCAGCCAACAACAGGAGTACGAGCAGTACTTC. Its protein product is CASSQQQEYEQYF.

The rearrangement uses TRBV4-3 and TRBJ2-1; 7 bases agree with TRBD1. The CDR3 is 16 amino acids. CDR1 is LGHNA, CDR2 YSLEER, per germline. J was trimmed by 8 bases and V by 0 bases; bases with no gene match: 10. The CDR3 spells CASSQDLKGARDEQFF. DNA for the CDR3: TGCGCCAGCAGCCAAGATTTGAAGGGGGCGCGTGATGAGCAGTTCTTC.

CDR3 sequence (DNA): TGCAGTGCTAGCCACAACACTGAAGCTTTCTTT. This encodes CSASHNTEAFF. This chain joins TRBV20-1 and TRBJ1-1; D is unresolved. CDR3 length equals 11 residues. CDR1 is DFQATT, CDR2 SNEGSKA, per germline (reference sequence). V was trimmed by 3 bases and J by 2 bases, leaving 4 bases between them.

The chain combines TRBV3-1 (or the pseudogene TRBV3-2) with TRBJ1-1; D is ambiguous. This CDR3 region has 14 residues. Germline V gene lookup returns CDR1 LGHDT and CDR2 YNNKEL (reference sequence). The V gene lost 6 bases and the J gene lost 0 bases, with 11 bases spanning the gap. The CDR3 region has the DNA TGTGCCAGCAGAAATGGACGGATGAACACTGAAGCTTTCTTT. Translated: CASRNGRMNTEAFF.